By sample share, the clone carrying this TCR delta chain is medium-sized. TCRdb reanalysed the RT-PCR reads via CATT. This table holds 2,500 to 3,000 delta-chain clones, about 5% found once. These data belong to a study of gamma-delta T cells after stem cell transplantation. Trimming cost V 1 base and J 3 bases; bases outside gene matches: 24. Germline CDR1 TSWWSYY, CDR2 QGS. This CDR3 region has 22 residues. The TCR comes from a human donor. It is not recorded whose cells these are; they may come from a transplant donor. The chain combines TRDV1 with TRDJ1; 9 nucleotides line up with TRDD3. Sequencing was done on a sample of gamma-delta T cells. In nucleotides, the CDR3 is TGTGCTCTTGGGGAACCCTTAATTCCGTATAGGTCGCTACTGGGGGACTCCGATAAACTCATCTTT. It codes for CALGEPLIPYRSLLGDSDKLIF.